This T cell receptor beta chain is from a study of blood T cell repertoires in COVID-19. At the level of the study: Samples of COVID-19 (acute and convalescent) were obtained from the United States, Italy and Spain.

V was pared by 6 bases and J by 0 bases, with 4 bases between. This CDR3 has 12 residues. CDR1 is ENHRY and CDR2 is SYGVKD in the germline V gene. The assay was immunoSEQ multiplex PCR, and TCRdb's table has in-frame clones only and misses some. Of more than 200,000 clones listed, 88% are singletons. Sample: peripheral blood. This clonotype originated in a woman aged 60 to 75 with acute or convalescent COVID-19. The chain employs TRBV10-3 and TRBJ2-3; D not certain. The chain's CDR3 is CAIRSSTDTQYF. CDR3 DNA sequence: TGTGCCATCAGATCGAGCACAGATACGCAGTATTTT.